These 19 T cell receptor beta chains share one sample of origin, sequenced in a study of blood T cell repertoires in COVID-19. The repertoire was sequenced with immunoSEQ multiplex PCR; TCRdb's copy has only in-frame clones and lacks some. The sample lists 350,000 to 450,000 clones; 75% to 90% were seen once. The specimen sequenced was peripheral blood. These receptors were taken from a woman between 55 and 75 years old with COVID-19, enrolled during active disease.

CDR3 loop: CSSAGHNEQFF. Here the CDR3 DNA reads TGCAGCAGCGCGGGCCACAATGAGCAGTTCTTC. The J gene is TRBJ2-1, the V gene TRBV20-1; D perhaps matches TRBD2 (5 bases). The CDR3 is 11 residues long. Looked up from germline, CDR1 is DFQATT and CDR2 is SNEGSKA (reference sequence).

The chain joins TRBV25-1 to TRBJ2-2, with D perhaps TRBD1 (6 bases). Germline-derived CDR1 and CDR2 are MGHDK and SYGVNS. Trimming cost V 6 bases and J 1 base, with 6 bases left between them. The CDR3 covers 13 residues. CDR3 protein: CASRDRNTGELFF. DNA of the CDR3: TGTGCCAGCAGGGACAGGAACACCGGGGAGCTGTTTTTT.

The gene calls are TRBV9 and TRBJ2-6; possible D gene TRBD1, 5 bases. V lost 3 bases and J 6 bases, leaving 10 bases between the germline ends. Germline CDR1 SGDLS, CDR2 YYNGEE. The CDR3 spans 14 residues. The CDR3 nucleotides read TGTGCCAGCAGCGGGACACCGACGGCCAACGTCCTGACTTTC. Translating gives CASSGTPTANVLTF.

V gene TRBV7-7 combines with J gene TRBJ2-2; TRBD1 agrees at 7 bases. In germline, CDR1 is SSHAT, CDR2 FNYEAQ (reference sequence). V lost 4 bases, J lost 7 bases, and 9 bases stayed unmatched. CDR3 length: 15 residues. The CDR3 is CASSSLTGEIGELFF. The CDR3 DNA follows: TGTGCCAGCAGCTCGCTCACAGGGGAAATCGGGGAGCTGTTTTTT.

To note about this clone: Other DNA sequences in the sample encode the same CDR3. The chain combines TRBV6-5 with TRBJ1-1, with D hard to call. This CDR3 has 13 residues. Germline values: CDR1 MNHEY, CDR2 SVGAGI. Trimming took off 0 bases at V and 1 base at J, with 3 bases between the two ends. In DNA form, the CDR3 reads TGTGCCAGCAGTTACTCGAGGAACACTGAAGCTTTCTTT. It encodes CASSYSRNTEAFF.

This rearrangement joins TRBV29-1 to TRBJ1-1; TRBD1 might be the D (6 bases). This CDR3 spans 12 amino acids. The germline gives CDR1 SQVTM, CDR2 ANQGSEA. The V end lost 3 bases, the J end lost 4 bases, and 9 bases lay between the germline ends. The CDR3 DNA sequence: TGCAGCGTTGATAGGGGGGGCACTGAAGCTTTCTTT. Residues: CSVDRGGTEAFF.

This clone was found a few times. J is TRBJ1-2 and V is TRBV11-2; tentatively, D is TRBD1 (6 bases). Germline V lookup: CDR1 SGHAT, CDR2 FQNNGV. The CDR3 has 14 amino acids. Trimming stripped 7 bases from V and 8 bases from J, with 20 bases between. The CDR3 DNA follows: TGTGCCAGCACTGATATCCAGGGGACGTGGGGCTACACCTTC. Its translation is CASTDIQGTWGYTF.

The chain is built from TRBV5-1 and TRBJ1-5; 7 bases agree with TRBD1. The germline gives CDR1 SGHRS, CDR2 YFSETQ. The CDR3 sequence is 14 residues long. V lost 4 bases, J lost 7 bases, and 8 bases stayed unmatched. For the CDR3, the DNA is TGCGCCAGCAGCGAGACAGGGTCTGGCCAGCCCCAGCATTTT. This codes for CASSETGSGQPQHF.

This rearrangement joins TRBV3-1 (or the pseudogene TRBV3-2) to TRBJ2-3, with 9 bases lining up with TRBD2. This CDR3 is built from 18 residues. The V gene's germline CDR1 is LGHDT and CDR2 YNNKEL (reference sequence). The J segment lost 3 bases and the V segment lost 0 bases, leaving 10 bases of the junction unmatched. CDR3 residues: CASSQETAGGQATDTQYF. CDR3 nucleotide sequence: TGTGCCAGCAGCCAAGAAACGGCGGGGGGGCAGGCGACAGATACGCAGTATTTT.

The chain is built from TRBV3-1 (or the pseudogene TRBV3-2) and TRBJ1-3; possible D gene TRBD1, 5 bases. Germline-derived CDR1 and CDR2 are LGHDT and YNNKEL (reference sequence). This CDR3 region has 17 residues. Trimming pared 0 bases from V and 0 bases from J, leaving 12 bases between. The CDR3: CASSQEGLGFSGNTIYF. Here the CDR3 DNA reads TGTGCCAGCAGCCAAGAGGGACTGGGCTTCTCTGGAAACACCATATATTTT.

The J gene is TRBJ1-5, the V gene TRBV19; 9 bases agree with TRBD1. This CDR3 is built from 15 residues. Germline values: CDR1 LNHDA, CDR2 SQIVND (reference sequence). The J segment lost 4 bases and the V segment lost 6 bases, leaving 7 bases of the junction unmatched. The CDR3 DNA reads as TGTGCCAGTAGGAAAACAGGGGGCGCAAATCAGCCCCAGCATTTT. Its protein product is CASRKTGGANQPQHF.

V and J are TRBV18 and TRBJ2-7; weak D call: TRBD1 (7 bases). The CDR3 spans 16 residues. V shed 4 bases and J shed 5 bases, with 21 bases lying between them. From germline, CDR1 is KGHSH and CDR2 LQKENI. For the CDR3, the DNA is TGTGCCAGCTCACGCCGAGGGGCAGGGGGGTTCGACGAGCAGTACTTC. It translates to CASSRRGAGGFDEQYF. Full variable domain (outside the CDR3, taken from reference TRBV18 and TRBJ2-7): NAGVMQNPRHLVRRRGQEARLRCSPMKGHSHVYWYRQLPEEGLKFMVYLQKENIIDESGMPKERFSAEFPKEGPSILRIQQVVRGDSAAYFCASSRRGAGGFDEQYFGPGTRLTVT.

The chain recombines TRBV6-5 with TRBJ1-3, with D unclear. V gave up 4 bases and J gave up 0 bases, with 10 bases separating them. There are 15 residues in the CDR3. Germline lookup yields CDR1 MNHEY and CDR2 SVGAGI. CDR3 coding DNA: TGTGCCAGCAGTTCAGACATATCCTCTGGAAACACCATATATTTT. This translates into CASSSDISSGNTIYF.

The CDR3: CASTKGNWYF. Here the CDR3 DNA reads TGTGCCAGCACGAAGGGGAACTGGTACTTC. The rearrangement links TRBV2 to TRBJ2-7; possibly TRBD1 for D (5 bases). The CDR3 runs to 10 residues. V was shortened by 7 bases and J by 12 bases, with 13 bases between the two germline ends. CDR1 is SNHLY, CDR2 FYNNEI, per germline.

This chain joins TRBV23-1 and TRBJ1-1; D is unclear. TRBV23-1 falls under the ORF class, with uncertain function. Trimming removed 4 bases at V and 6 bases at J, with 12 bases between. The CDR3 is made up of 13 amino acids. The CDR3 region is CASSRGSVAEAFF. CDR3 in DNA: TGCGCCAGCAGTCGCGGGTCGGTAGCTGAAGCTTTCTTT.

The rearrangement uses TRBV3-1 (or the pseudogene TRBV3-2) and TRBJ2-2; 9 bases map to TRBD1. This CDR3 has 15 amino acids. V trimming: 1 base; J trimming: 7 bases; junction bases outside the gene matches: 4. Germline V gives CDR1 LGHDT, CDR2 YNNKEL (reference sequence). The CDR3 DNA follows: TGTGCCAGCAGCCAAGCAACAGGGGGCCTCGGGGAGCTGTTTTTT. Translating it yields CASSQATGGLGELFF.

The chain joins TRBV3-1 (or the pseudogene TRBV3-2) to TRBJ1-2, with D possibly TRBD1 on 6 matching bases. CDR1 and CDR2 (germline): LGHDT, YNNKEL (reference sequence). Trimming stripped 4 bases from V and 5 bases from J, with 8 bases between. This CDR3 region has 12 residues. CDR3 sequence: CASSLGQYGYTF. The CDR3 DNA reads TGTGCCAGCAGCCTGGGACAATATGGCTACACCTTC.

The rearrangement links TRBV12-5 to TRBJ1-1; 9 bases fit TRBD1. Germline values: CDR1 LGHNT, CDR2 FRNRAP. The CDR3 extends over 14 amino acids. The V gene end was trimmed by 6 bases and the J gene end by 5 bases; junction bases not matched to a gene: 7. The CDR3 DNA sequence: TGTGCTAGTGGAACGGGACAGGGATGGACTGAAGCTTTCTTT. Its translation: CASGTGQGWTEAFF. Full variable domain (missing parts from reference TRBV12-5 and TRBJ1-1): DARVTQTPRHKVTEMGQEVTMRCQPILGHNTVFWYRQTMMQGLELLAYFRNRAPLDDSGMPKDRFSAEMPDATLATLKIQPSEPRDSAVYFCASGTGQGWTEAFFGQGTRLTVV.

The chain uses TRBV6-5 and TRBJ1-1; 8 nucleotides line up with TRBD1. V trimming: 6 bases; J trimming: 6 bases; junction bases outside the gene matches: 9. The CDR3 spans 14 residues. Germline CDR1 is MNHEY and CDR2 is SVGAGI. The CDR3 DNA is TGTGCCAGCAGCCTTTCCGGACAGGGCGCTGAAGCTTTCTTT. It encodes CASSLSGQGAEAFF.